The 26 T cell receptor beta chains given below trace back to one sample, sequenced in a study of STAT5B mutations in CD4+ large granular lymphocyte leukemia (dated by TCRdb to the early 2020s). Libraries came from the immunoSEQ multiplex PCR assay. Imported from immuneACCESS, the table was reduced by TCRdb to in-frame sequences with V and J called. These copies leave out some clones; in studies compared against another copy, an unresolved V gene accounts for under half, and the cause of the remainder is not known. The sample profile shows roughly 34,000 clones; roughly 81% of them were found once. Clones ranked in the top ten supply about 4.4% of the sample. Sample: CD4+ T cells from blood buffy coats. The receptors stem from a human donor in good health.

The chain combines TRBV6-4 with TRBJ2-2; no reliable D call. This CDR3 is 9 amino acids long. V lost 0 bases to trimming and J lost 17 bases, with 4 bases between them. Per germline, CDR1 MRHNA and CDR2 SNTAGT. The CDR3 spells CASSDSGFF. For the CDR3, the DNA is TGTGCCAGCAGTGACTCGGGATTTTTT.

The chain joins TRBV7-8 to TRBJ1-5, with unresolved D. V was pared by 3 bases and J by 5 bases, with 14 bases between. CDR3 size: 15 residues. CDR1 is SGHVS and CDR2 is FQNEAQ in the germline V gene. In nucleotides, the CDR3 is TGTGCCAGCAGCTTGTTTGGTGGGTCGGATCAGCCCCAGCATTTT. Its protein is CASSLFGGSDQPQHF.

This sequence joins TRBV6-5 and TRBJ2-1; possibly TRBD1 for D (6 bases). Per germline, CDR1 MNHEY and CDR2 SVGAGI. Trimming removed 2 bases from V and 4 bases from J, with 9 bases in between. CDR3 length equals 14 residues. The CDR3 sequence: CASSYAQGYNEQFF. The DNA of the CDR3 is TGTGCCAGCAGTTACGCCCAGGGGTACAATGAGCAGTTCTTC.

The rearrangement uses TRBV27 and TRBJ2-7; 10 bases map to TRBD2. Trimming cost V 6 bases and J 2 bases; bases outside gene matches: 7. CDR1 is MNHEY, CDR2 SMNVEV, per germline (reference sequence). This CDR3 is 15 amino acids long. Here the CDR3 reads CASSLHLAGAYEQYF. CDR3 sequence (DNA): TGTGCCAGCAGCCTACACCTAGCGGGGGCCTACGAGCAGTACTTC.

This rearrangement joins TRBV30 to TRBJ2-5; no firm D call. Trimming took 2 bases from V and 5 from J, leaving 9 bases between them. The germline V gene has CDR1 GTSNPN and CDR2 SVGIG (reference sequence). The CDR3 length is 12 residues. The CDR3 loop is CAWSTMAETQYF. DNA of the CDR3: TGTGCCTGGAGTACGATGGCGGAGACCCAGTACTTC.

The J gene is TRBJ1-3, the V gene TRBV19, with 7 bases identical to TRBD1. CDR1 is LNHDA, CDR2 SQIVND, per germline (reference sequence). CDR3 size: 16 residues. J lost 0 bases, V lost 4 bases, and 6 bases had no gene match. The CDR3 DNA reads as TGTGCCAGTAGTAACAGGGGTTATAACTCTGGAAACACCATATATTTT. Translating gives CASSNRGYNSGNTIYF.

The V and J genes are TRBV18 and TRBJ1-2; the match to TRBD1 covers 8 bases. J gave up 4 bases and V 3 bases, and 4 bases lay outside the gene matches. The CDR3 runs to 14 residues. Germline assignment: CDR1 KGHSH and CDR2 LQKENI. The CDR3 bases are TGTGCCAGCTCACCCGGGACAGGCTCCTATGGCTACACCTTC. Amino acid sequence: CASSPGTGSYGYTF.

The chain uses TRBV19 and TRBJ1-1; TRBD1 agrees at 11 bases. Trimming took 3 bases from V and 1 from J; bases not matched to a gene: 7. Looked up from germline, CDR1 is LNHDA and CDR2 is SQIVND (reference sequence). The CDR3 spans 17 residues. DNA of the CDR3: TGTGCCAGTAGTATCGGACAGGGGGCTCCTAAGAACACTGAAGCTTTCTTT. Translated, it gives CASSIGQGAPKNTEAFF.

The chain uses TRBV19 and TRBJ1-5; 8 bases fit TRBD1. Germline CDR1 and CDR2: LNHDA and SQIVND (reference sequence). The V segment lost 5 bases and the J segment 11 bases; nucleotides outside the gene matches: 14. There are 15 residues in the CDR3. This chain's CDR3 is CASSATGTGRGTQHF. DNA of the CDR3: TGTGCCAGTAGTGCGACCGGGACAGGAAGAGGAACCCAGCATTTT.

The chain couples TRBV29-1 to TRBJ2-5; D is uncertain. The CDR3 covers 13 residues. V dropped 7 bases and J dropped 5 bases, with 17 bases sitting between them. The germline V gene has CDR1 SQVTM and CDR2 ANQGSEA. In nucleotides, the CDR3 is TGCAGCGCACAACCCCAGGTCCGCGAGACCCAGTACTTC. Protein sequence: CSAQPQVRETQYF.

This clone was seen once. The V and J genes are TRBV7-2 and TRBJ2-7, with D maybe TRBD2 (6 bases). The germline V gene encodes CDR1 SGHTA and CDR2 FQGNSA. The CDR3 runs to 13 residues. Deletions cut 6 bases from V and 0 bases from J, with 9 bases between. CDR3 coding DNA: TGTGCCAGCAGACCGGGGGTCTCCTACGAGCAGTACTTC. Amino acids: CASRPGVSYEQYF.

The rearrangement uses TRBV10-3 and TRBJ2-1; D remains unclear. The germline CDR1 and CDR2 sequences are ENHRY and SYGVKD. The V gene lost 6 bases and the J gene lost 5 bases, with 5 bases spanning the gap. The CDR3 consists of 11 residues. DNA for the CDR3: TGTGCCATCAGGGGTAACAATGAGCAGTTCTTC. Translating it yields CAIRGNNEQFF.

The chain links TRBV7-9 to TRBJ2-7; a weak D match, TRBD2 (6 bases). CDR1 and CDR2 from the germline V gene are SEHNR and FQNEAQ (reference sequence). CDR3 size: 17 residues. V was cut by 5 bases and J by 0 bases, with 20 bases left in between. CDR3 in DNA: TGTGCCAGCAGCCCTAACACGGACTACCTCAACTCCTACGAGCAGTACTTC. It encodes CASSPNTDYLNSYEQYF.

The chain has TRBV19 and TRBJ1-5; D perhaps matches TRBD1 (6 bases). The CDR3 extends over 17 amino acids. Germline CDR1 is LNHDA and CDR2 is SQIVND (reference sequence). Trimming stripped 2 bases from V and 2 bases from J, with 16 bases between. The CDR3 loop is CASSIWQGTRGNQPQHF. CDR3 in DNA: TGTGCCAGTAGTATATGGCAGGGGACTCGCGGCAATCAGCCCCAGCATTTT.

This chain connects TRBV4-3 to TRBJ2-1; 14 positions agree with TRBD2. Trimming cost V 4 bases and J 6 bases; bases outside gene matches: 2. Germline CDR1 reads LGHNA; CDR2 reads YSLEER. The CDR3 spans 15 residues. CDR3: CASSRGLAGVNEQFF. The CDR3 DNA reads TGCGCCAGCAGCCGGGGACTAGCGGGAGTCAATGAGCAGTTCTTC.

The J gene is TRBJ1-2, the V gene TRBV28, with D maybe TRBD1 (6 bases). Germline V gene data show CDR1 as MDHEN and CDR2 as SYDVKM. The CDR3 covers 16 residues. V dropped 3 bases and J dropped 5 bases, with 19 bases sitting between them. The CDR3 reads CASSLFRAIRGYGYTF. Written as DNA, the CDR3 is TGTGCCAGCAGTTTGTTCCGGGCCATCAGGGGATATGGCTACACCTTC.

The rearrangement joins TRBV27 to TRBJ2-3; possibly TRBD2 for D (5 bases). Trimming left V 8 bases short and J 0 bases short, with 18 bases between. This CDR3 comprises 16 residues. Germline-derived CDR1 and CDR2 are MNHEY and SMNVEV (reference sequence). The CDR3 bases are TGTGCCAGCTCCGTACGGTGGGAGATTAGCACAGATACGCAGTATTTT. Residues: CASSVRWEISTDTQYF.

This sequence joins TRBV18 and TRBJ2-1, with 9 nucleotides matching TRBD1. Germline V gives CDR1 KGHSH, CDR2 LQKENI. Trimming at V came to 0 bases and at J to 7 bases, leaving 13 bases not matched to a gene. The CDR3 length is 18 residues. CDR3 in amino acids: CASSPPSGSGQGRNEQFF. CDR3 sequence (DNA): TGTGCCAGCTCACCACCTTCGGGGTCGGGACAGGGTAGGAATGAGCAGTTCTTC.

CDR3 bases: TGTGCAAGTCGCTTAGACGGGGGGCCGAAGTACTCTGGGGCCAACGTCCTGACTTTC. It yields the protein CASRLDGGPKYSGANVLTF. J is TRBJ2-6 and V is TRBV12-2; no DNA check was done on the table's D call, TRBD2. TRBV12-2 is a pseudogene. The CDR3 extends over 19 amino acids.

V gene TRBV11-2 combines with J gene TRBJ2-3, with 12 bases matching TRBD2. The CDR3 extends over 16 amino acids. CDR1 SGHAT and CDR2 FQNNGV come from the germline V gene. V lost 5 bases and J lost 1; bases outside the gene matches: 4. CDR3 residues: CASSRRTSGGTDTQYF. The CDR3, as DNA: TGTGCCAGCAGCCGCAGGACTAGCGGGGGCACAGATACGCAGTATTTT.

The gene calls are TRBV5-6 and TRBJ2-3; 10 bases map to TRBD1. The CDR3 spans 18 residues. The V and J ends lost 4 bases and 8 bases, in that order; junction bases with no gene match: 19. The V gene's germline CDR1 is SGHDT and CDR2 YYEEEE. The CDR3 DNA is TGTGCCAGCAGCCGACAGGGGGCCCTTGGTCGGGCCACAAGTACGCAGTATTTT. Residues: CASSRQGALGRATSTQYF. The variable domain in full, completed from reference TRBV5-6 and TRBJ2-3, reads DAGVTQSPTHLIKTRGQQVTLRCSPKSGHDTVSWYQQALGQGPQFIFQYYEEEERQRGNFPDRFSGHQFPNYSSELNVNALLLGDSALYLCASSRQGALGRATSTQYFGPGTRLTVL.

CDR3 amino acids: CASSPSGQGYDEQYF. DNA for the CDR3: TGTGCCAGCTCACCGTCCGGGCAGGGCTACGACGAGCAGTACTTC. V gene TRBV18 combines with J gene TRBJ2-7, with D perhaps TRBD1 (5 bases). CDR3 length: 15 residues. Trimming took off 3 bases at V and 5 bases at J, with 17 bases between the two ends. Germline loops: CDR1 KGHSH, CDR2 LQKENI.

The rearrangement links TRBV11-3 to TRBJ2-1; D uncertain. Germline lookup yields CDR1 SGHNT and CDR2 YENEEA. V dropped 2 bases and J dropped 5 bases, with 10 bases sitting between them. CDR3 length: 14 amino acids. The CDR3 region is CASSLTDTHNEQFF. DNA for the CDR3: TGTGCCAGCAGCTTAACCGACACCCACAATGAGCAGTTCTTC. Together with reference TRBV11-3 and TRBJ2-1, the CDR3 gives the full variable domain: EAGVVQSPRYKIIEKKQPVAFWCNPISGHNTLYWYLQNLGQGPELLIRYENEEAVDDSQLPKDRFSAERLKGVDSTLKIQPAELGDSAVYLCASSLTDTHNEQFFGPGTRLTVL.

A single count supports this clone. The rearrangement uses TRBV27 and TRBJ2-7; the match to TRBD2 covers 8 bases. J lost 6 bases, V lost 2 bases, and 6 bases had no gene match. CDR1 is MNHEY and CDR2 is SMNVEV in the germline V gene (reference sequence). The CDR3 length is 14 residues. In DNA form, the CDR3 reads TGTGCCAGCAGTTTACAGCGGGAGAGCGGCGAGCAGTACTTC. Protein sequence: CASSLQRESGEQYF.

The CDR3 reads CASSVGEELVRADTQYF. CDR3 bases: TGTGCCAGCAGCGTAGGCGAAGAACTAGTAAGGGCAGATACGCAGTATTTT. This chain links TRBV9 with TRBJ2-3; weak D call: TRBD2 (5 bases). V gave up 0 bases and J gave up 4 bases, with 18 bases separating them. Germline lookup yields CDR1 SGDLS and CDR2 YYNGEE. CDR3 size: 17 residues.

V and J are TRBV18 and TRBJ1-1; D ambiguous. V shed 3 bases and J shed 6 bases, with 8 bases lying between them. The CDR3 is 12 residues long. Germline values: CDR1 KGHSH, CDR2 LQKENI. As DNA, the CDR3 is TGTGCCAGCTCACCGCGGGGTCCTGAAGCTTTCTTT. The encoded protein is CASSPRGPEAFF. Variable domain in full (rest from reference TRBV18 and TRBJ1-1): NAGVMQNPRHLVRRRGQEARLRCSPMKGHSHVYWYRQLPEEGLKFMVYLQKENIIDESGMPKERFSAEFPKEGPSILRIQQVVRGDSAAYFCASSPRGPEAFFGQGTRLTVV.